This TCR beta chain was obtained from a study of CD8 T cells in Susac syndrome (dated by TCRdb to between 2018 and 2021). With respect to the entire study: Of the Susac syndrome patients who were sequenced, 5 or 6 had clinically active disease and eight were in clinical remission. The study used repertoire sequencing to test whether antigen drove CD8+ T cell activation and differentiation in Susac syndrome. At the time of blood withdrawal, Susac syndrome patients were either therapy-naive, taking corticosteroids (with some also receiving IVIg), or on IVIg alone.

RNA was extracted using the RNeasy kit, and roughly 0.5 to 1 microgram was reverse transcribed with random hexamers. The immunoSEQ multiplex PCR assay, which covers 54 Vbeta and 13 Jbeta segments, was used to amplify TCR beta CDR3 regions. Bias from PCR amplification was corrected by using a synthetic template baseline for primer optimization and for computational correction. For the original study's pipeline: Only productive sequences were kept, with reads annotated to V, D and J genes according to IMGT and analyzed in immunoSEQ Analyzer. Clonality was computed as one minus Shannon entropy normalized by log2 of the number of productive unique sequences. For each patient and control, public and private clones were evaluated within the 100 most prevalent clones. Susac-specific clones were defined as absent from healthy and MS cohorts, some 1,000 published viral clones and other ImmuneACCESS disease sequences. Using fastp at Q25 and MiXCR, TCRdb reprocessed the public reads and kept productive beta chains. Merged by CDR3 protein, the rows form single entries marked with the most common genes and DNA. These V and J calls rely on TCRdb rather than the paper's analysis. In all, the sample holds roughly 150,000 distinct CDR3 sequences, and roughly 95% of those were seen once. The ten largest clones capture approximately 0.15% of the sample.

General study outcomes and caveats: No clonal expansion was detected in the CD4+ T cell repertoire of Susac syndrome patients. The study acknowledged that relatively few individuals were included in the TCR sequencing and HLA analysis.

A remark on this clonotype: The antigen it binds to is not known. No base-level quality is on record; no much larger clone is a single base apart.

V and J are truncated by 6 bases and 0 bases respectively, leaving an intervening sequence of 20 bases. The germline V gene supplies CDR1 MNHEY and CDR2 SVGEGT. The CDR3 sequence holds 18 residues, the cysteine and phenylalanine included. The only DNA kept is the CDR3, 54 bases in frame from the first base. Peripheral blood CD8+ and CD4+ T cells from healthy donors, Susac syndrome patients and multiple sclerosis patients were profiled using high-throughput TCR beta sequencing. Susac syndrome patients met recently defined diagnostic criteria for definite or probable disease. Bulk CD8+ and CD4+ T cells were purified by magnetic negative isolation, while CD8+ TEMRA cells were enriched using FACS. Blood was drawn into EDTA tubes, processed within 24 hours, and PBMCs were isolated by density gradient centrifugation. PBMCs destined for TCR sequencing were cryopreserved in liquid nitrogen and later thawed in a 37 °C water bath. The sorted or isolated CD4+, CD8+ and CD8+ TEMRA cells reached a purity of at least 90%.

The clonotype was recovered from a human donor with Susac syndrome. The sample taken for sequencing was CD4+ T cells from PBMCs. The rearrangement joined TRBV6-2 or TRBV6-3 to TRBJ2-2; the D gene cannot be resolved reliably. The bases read TGTGCCAGCAGGCCCGTTAGTGGAATGCCCCCGAACACCGGGGAGCTGTTTTTT. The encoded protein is CASRPVSGMPPNTGELFF.